This entry features one T cell receptor beta chain sequence. The antigen is undetermined. The study left out patients who had uncontrolled infection, other autoimmune disease, pregnancy or lactation. Every diagnosis used clinical symptoms, serum thyroxine and TRAb, thyroid ultrasound and orbital computed tomography. What was amplified from RNA transcripts were TCR beta CDR3 regions. Using the HTBI primer set, a first-round RT-PCR was run on the TCR CDR3. MiXCR, applied by TCRdb to the multiplex PCR reads, yields one record per CDR3 protein. The sample contains 550,000 to 700,000 distinct CDR3 sequences, roughly 46% of which appear only once. This entry comes from a study of T cells in Graves' hyperthyroidism and ophthalmopathy. Study observations and caveats: By a 13 V-J model, ophthalmopathy was set apart from stable hyperthyroidism. The model made its ophthalmopathy prediction, and onset followed a median approximately six months later.

The CDR3 runs 14 residues. CDR1 and CDR2 from the germline V gene are LGHNT and FRNRAP. Trimming cost V 1 base and J 6 bases, with 13 bases left between them. The genes are TRBV12-5 and TRBJ2-7; TRBD1 might be the D (6 bases). This receptor was obtained from an adult woman with Graves' disease, either hyperthyroidism or ophthalmopathy (not recorded which). Material: peripheral blood or thyroid tissue (not recorded which). The CDR3 protein is CASGLGQERREQYF. The CDR3, as DNA: TGTGCTAGTGGTTTGGGACAGGAACGCCGCGAGCAGTACTTC. Drawing the rest from reference TRBV12-5 and TRBJ2-7, the complete variable domain is DARVTQTPRHKVTEMGQEVTMRCQPILGHNTVFWYRQTMMQGLELLAYFRNRAPLDDSGMPKDRFSAEMPDATLATLKIQPSEPRDSAVYFCASGLGQERREQYFGPGTRLTVT.